The 4 T cell receptor beta chains below come from one sample, sequenced in a study of T cell repertoires in cytomegalovirus infection. No antigens are known for them. TCRdb re-analysed the reads in MiXCR, keeping a single row per CDR3 protein. Counted here are more than 65,000 distinct CDR3 sequences, 40% to 50% occurring once; the ten biggest clones make up approximately 93%. The material sequenced was CD8+ T cells from cultured PBMCs, taken from culture after CMV antigen stimulation. The source of these receptors is a human donor in good health (CMV status not recorded). Some clones in this sample may be carry-over from other donors' samples.

In its sample, this clonotype was seen a few times. The V gene is TRBV20-1, the J gene TRBJ2-2; possibly TRBD1 for D (6 bases). Trimming cost V 0 bases and J 0 bases, with 17 bases left between them. Per the germline V gene, CDR1 is DFQATT and CDR2 is SNEGSKA (reference sequence). The CDR3 has 18 amino acids. This CDR3 is CSARDTQGSPANTGELFF. CDR3 bases: TGCAGTGCTAGAGATACACAGGGTTCCCCCGCGAACACCGGGGAGCTGTTTTTT.

The CDR3 DNA reads TGTGCCAGCAGTTACTCGAGGGTAGGGACTGAAGCTTTCTTT. Translating gives CASSYSRVGTEAFF. The gene calls are TRBV6-5 and TRBJ1-1; D is uncertain. The CDR3 loop spans 14 amino acids. Looked up from germline, CDR1 is MNHEY and CDR2 is SVGAGI. V gave up 0 bases and J gave up 5 bases, with 10 bases separating them.

This clonotype was counted a few times. The chain carries TRBV7-3 and TRBJ2-1; 9 bases agree with TRBD1. The CDR3 runs to 13 residues. Germline V gene sequence: CDR1 SGHTA, CDR2 FQGTGA. Germline trimming cut 5 bases from V and 8 bases from J; bases unmatched to any gene: 4. The CDR3: CASSRDRGDEQFF. In DNA form, the CDR3 reads TGTGCCAGCAGCCGAGACAGGGGGGATGAGCAGTTCTTC.

This chain uses TRBV6-6 with TRBJ2-5; 12 bases align to TRBD1. CDR1 is MNHNY, CDR2 SVGAGI, per germline (reference sequence). This CDR3 is built from 16 residues. The V gene end was trimmed by 4 bases and the J gene end by 4 bases; junction bases not matched to a gene: 7. CDR3 loop: CASSLGTGGKGETQYF. The CDR3 DNA is TGTGCCAGCAGTTTAGGGACAGGGGGCAAAGGAGAGACCCAGTACTTC.